This entry concerns a single TCR beta chain. RNA transcripts served as the template for amplifying TCR beta CDR3 regions. The TCR CDR3 first-round RT-PCR relied on the HTBI primer set. MiXCR, applied by TCRdb to the multiplex PCR reads, yields one record per CDR3 protein. The sample lists 530,000 or so distinct CDR3 sequences; about 15% were seen once. This sample was taken from a study of T cells in Graves' hyperthyroidism and ophthalmopathy. Germline CDR1 is SGHVS and CDR2 is FQNEAQ. The V end lost 1 base, the J end lost 7 bases, and 13 bases lay between the germline ends. The CDR3 length is 14 residues. Duration under 3 months, a NOSPECS grade of at least 4, and a Clinical Activity Score of at least 3 characterized the ophthalmopathy patients. The study based diagnoses on clinical symptoms, serum thyroxine and TRAb, thyroid ultrasound and orbital computed tomography.

The sequencing input was blood. The rearrangement joins TRBV7-8 to TRBJ1-2; D perhaps matches TRBD1 (5 bases). The source is a woman aged 18-29 years with Graves' ophthalmopathy. The CDR3 region has the DNA TGTGCCAGCAGCTTAGTAGACAGTGCTTTTGGCTACACCTTC. Residues: CASSLVDSAFGYTF.